These T cell receptor beta chains were read from a single sample in a study of cytotoxic CD8 clonotypes in ibrutinib-treated CLL. Clones were read by immunoSEQ multiplex PCR, and TCRdb kept only the in-frame ones, dropping some. The repertoire holds 200,000 to 250,000 clones, with about three quarters as singletons. The sample consisted of PBMCs, taken after 24 months of ibrutinib treatment. The receptors come from a human donor with chronic lymphocytic leukemia. Each CDR3 is given with its conserved first and last residue. The D gene is left open where the match is weak. Part of the rows lack a size; the others show once, few, many or a class for expanded clones.

v_call,j_call,clone_size,d_call,cdr3_nt,cdr3_aa
TRBV9,TRBJ1-4,-,-,TGTGCCAGCAGCGTAGAGTCGTTTTCTAATGAAAAACTGTTTTTT,CASSVESFSNEKLFF
TRBV7-2,TRBJ2-5,-,TRBD2,TGTGCCAGCAGCTCCGGGACTAGCGGGGATTGGGAGACCCAGTACTTC,CASSSGTSGDWETQYF
TRBV7-9,TRBJ1-4,-,-,TGTGCCAGCAGCCCCGCAAACCTCGGGGCTAATAATGAAAAACTGTTTTTT,CASSPANLGANNEKLFF
TRBV7-9,TRBJ2-7,-,-,TGTGCCAAAATCAGGACCGAGCAGTACTTC,CAKIRTEQYF
TRBV6-5,TRBJ1-2,-,-,TGTGCCAGCAGTTACGGTAGAGCTTCCGACGGGTATGGCTACACCTTC,CASSYGRASDGYGYTF
TRBV20-1,TRBJ1-1,few,-,TGCAGTGTACGGGGGAACACTGAAGCTTTCTTT,CSVRGNTEAFF
TRBV11-3,TRBJ2-3,-,-,TGTGCCAGCAGCTTAGGACAGCAGCTCACAGATACGCAGTATTTT,CASSLGQQLTDTQYF
TRBV6-5,TRBJ1-4,once,-,TGTGCCAGCAGAAGCCTGGCAACTAATGAAAAACTGTTTTTT,CASRSLATNEKLFF
TRBV10-3,TRBJ1-3,once,-,TGTGCCTTAAGAGGGGCCGGAAACACCATATATTTT,CALRGAGNTIYF
TRBV19,TRBJ1-5,-,TRBD1,TGTGCCAGTAGTATAGTCGACAGGGTAGACCAGCCCCAGCATTTT,CASSIVDRVDQPQHF
TRBV5-4,TRBJ2-2,-,TRBD1,TGTGCCAGCAGCTTACAGGGGAACGGGGAGCTGTTTTTT,CASSLQGNGELFF
TRBV11-1,TRBJ2-7,-,-,TGTGCCAGCAGCTTAGCGATACCCTACGAGCAGTACTTC,CASSLAIPYEQYF
TRBV5-1,TRBJ2-1,-,-,TGCGCCAGCGGCCTCGGGACAACCTCCTACAATGAGCAGTTCTTC,CASGLGTTSYNEQFF
TRBV7-9,TRBJ2-7,-,-,TGTGCCAGCAGCTCAAGTTGGGGCGAGTACTTC,CASSSSWGEYF
TRBV5-1,TRBJ1-3,-,-,TGCGCCAGCAGTTATACGGGGGGTGCTGGAAACACCATATATTTT,CASSYTGGAGNTIYF
TRBV7-9,TRBJ2-3,-,TRBD1,TGTGCCAGCAGCCTGAGACAGGGTTCAGATACGCAGTATTTT,CASSLRQGSDTQYF
TRBV11-2,TRBJ2-5,-,-,TGTGCCAGCAGCTTGGGGCAGGGGATTACAGAGACCCAGTACTTC,CASSLGQGITETQYF
TRBV27,TRBJ2-1,-,TRBD2,TGTGCCAGCAGTCCCCCTGCGGGAGGGCCGCGTGAGCAGTTCTTC,CASSPPAGGPREQFF
TRBV27,TRBJ1-5,-,-,TGTGCCAGCAGTTACGATCCACTTAGCAATCAGCCCCAGCATTTT,CASSYDPLSNQPQHF
TRBV30,TRBJ2-1,-,-,TGTGCCTGGAGTGTGAAGTACCCCTACAATGAGCAGTTCTTC,CAWSVKYPYNEQFF
TRBV10-3,TRBJ2-4,-,-,TGTGCCATCAGTGAGGCTAGAGGTGGGCACATTCAGTACTTC,CAISEARGGHIQYF
TRBV6-6,TRBJ2-1,-,-,TGTGCCAGCAGTTATGGAAGTGTACAAGACCAGTTCTTC,CASSYGSVQDQFF
TRBV25-1,TRBJ2-7,few,-,TGTGCCAGCAGTGAGAGTAGTGGGAGGACGCAGTACTTC,CASSESSGRTQYF
TRBV7-2,TRBJ2-2,once,TRBD2,TGTGCCAGCAGCCACCGACTAGCGGGAGGTCCGATTAGCACCGGGGAGCTGTTTTTT,CASSHRLAGGPISTGELFF
TRBV7-6,TRBJ2-7,few,TRBD1,TGTGCCAGCAGCTCCGGACAGGGAACGACCTACGAGCAGTACTTC,CASSSGQGTTYEQYF
TRBV9,TRBJ2-7,-,-,TGTGCCAGCAGCGTAGGGGGAGAGGGCATCGAGCAGTACTTC,CASSVGGEGIEQYF
TRBV9,TRBJ2-7,once,-,TGTGCCAGCAGCGTAGTGGCTGGGGGCTACGAGCAGTACTTC,CASSVVAGGYEQYF
TRBV28,TRBJ2-7,few,-,TGTGCCAGCAGTACTAGCAGGTACGAGCAGTACTTC,CASSTSRYEQYF
TRBV6-5,TRBJ2-5,-,TRBD2,TGTGCCAGCAGTTTAAGGAGCGGGATTGCAAAGACCCAGTACTTC,CASSLRSGIAKTQYF
TRBV9,TRBJ2-5,once,-,TGTGCCAGCAGCGGGAGAGAGGACGGACCCTGGGAAGAGACCCAGTACTTC,CASSGREDGPWEETQYF
TRBV6-5,TRBJ2-3,-,-,TGTGCCAGCAGTTACTCGACTCCGGTATCCACAGATACGCAGTATTTT,CASSYSTPVSTDTQYF
TRBV7-8,TRBJ2-7,-,TRBD2,TGTGCCAGCAGCCCGGGACTAGCGGTTACCTACGAGCAGTACTTC,CASSPGLAVTYEQYF
TRBV6-5,TRBJ2-7,-,TRBD1,TGTGCCAGCAGTTACCCAACCGGGACAGGGAGCTACGAGCAGTACTTC,CASSYPTGTGSYEQYF
TRBV28,TRBJ2-7,-,TRBD1,TGTGCCAGCAGGCAGGGGGCAGGCGAGCAGTACTTC,CASRQGAGEQYF
TRBV5-6,TRBJ1-1,-,TRBD1,TGTGCCAGCAGCCCCCAGGGGGCATACACTGAAGCTTTCTTT,CASSPQGAYTEAFF
TRBV9,TRBJ2-1,-,TRBD2,TGTGCCAGCAGCTCTAGCGGGACGCCCTACAATGAGCAGTTCTTC,CASSSSGTPYNEQFF
TRBV11-2,TRBJ1-1,-,-,TGTGCCAGCAGCTTAGAAGGCGGGAAGGGCACTGAAGCTTTCTTT,CASSLEGGKGTEAFF
TRBV5-1,TRBJ2-3,-,-,TGCGCCAGCAGCTTGAGGACTGGGGATACGCAGTATTTT,CASSLRTGDTQYF
TRBV19,TRBJ1-2,few,-,TGTGCCAGTAGTCCGAGGGGGGGCTCCAACTATGGCTACACCTTC,CASSPRGGSNYGYTF
TRBV7-3,TRBJ2-5,-,TRBD1,TGTGCCAGCAGCTTATTCGGGACAGGGCAAGAGACCCAGTACTTC,CASSLFGTGQETQYF
TRBV25-1,TRBJ2-3,few,-,TGTGCCAGTGGACCGGGACAGCAGTATTTT,CASGPGQQYF
TRBV28,TRBJ2-3,-,-,TGTGCCAGCAGTTTGACCACAGATACGCAGTATTTT,CASSLTTDTQYF